Below, 24 T cell receptor beta chains from the same sample are listed, as sequenced in a study of OX40 agonist ivuxolimab in advanced cancers. The protocol was immunoSEQ multiplex PCR, while the TCRdb copy is restricted to in-frame clones and leaves out a portion. The repertoire includes 100,000 to 150,000 clones, under 95% of them detected once, and roughly 1% sits in the top ten. The sample was CD4+ or CD8+ T cells sorted from blood, taken in a trial of the OX40 agonist ivuxolimab. Receptors originate from an adult with an advanced solid tumor such as melanoma, head and neck, liver or kidney cancer.

The rearrangement links TRBV7-9 to TRBJ1-2; D gene ambiguous. CDR1 and CDR2 (germline): SEHNR, FQNEAQ (reference sequence). CDR3 length: 13 residues. V gave up 3 bases and J gave up 4 bases, with 9 bases separating them. The DNA of the CDR3 is TGTGCCAGCAGCTTGGATAATGGCTATGGCTACACCTTC. Its translation is CASSLDNGYGYTF. Supplemented by reference TRBV7-9 and TRBJ1-2, the full variable domain reads DTGVSQNPRHKITKRGQNVTFRCDPISEHNRLYWYRQTLGQGPEFLTYFQNEAQLEKSRLLSDRFSAERPKGSFSTLEIQRTEQGDSAMYLCASSLDNGYGYTFGSGTRLTVV.

V and J are TRBV5-1 and TRBJ1-5, with D perhaps TRBD1 (6 bases). The CDR3 totals 17 residues. Trimming shortened V by 4 bases and J by 1 base, and 18 bases separated the two germline ends. CDR1 SGHRS and CDR2 YFSETQ come from the germline V gene. The CDR3 nucleotides read TGCGCCAGCAGCGCCACACCGGGGGGCAGCAGCAATCAGCCCCAGCATTTT. Residues: CASSATPGGSSNQPQHF.

This rearrangement joins TRBV4-1 to TRBJ1-1; 10 bases line up with TRBD1. With V trimmed by 0 bases and J by 1 base, 2 bases remained unmatched. The CDR3 runs to 16 residues. Germline loops: CDR1 MGHRA, CDR2 YSYEKL. CDR3 nucleotides: TGCGCCAGCAGCCAAGAGACAGGGGGCACGAACACTGAAGCTTTCTTT. Protein sequence: CASSQETGGTNTEAFF.

The V gene is TRBV5-8, the J gene TRBJ1-6; TRBD1 might be the D (6 bases). V was cut by 4 bases and J by 8 bases, with 13 bases left in between. The CDR3 is 14 amino acids. Germline V CDR1 and CDR2: SGHTS, YDEGEE. This CDR3 reads CASSMQGRYSPLHF. DNA of the CDR3: TGTGCCAGCAGCATGCAGGGGAGGTATTCACCCCTCCACTTT. The whole variable domain, remainder taken from reference TRBV5-8 and TRBJ1-6, is EAGVTQSPTHLIKTRGQQATLRCSPISGHTSVYWYQQALGLGLQFLLWYDEGEERNRGNFPPRFSGRQFPNYSSELNVNALELEDSALYLCASSMQGRYSPLHFGNGTRLTVT.

V and J are TRBV5-1 and TRBJ2-5; the D is unclear. The germline gives CDR1 SGHRS, CDR2 YFSETQ. There are 14 residues in the CDR3. The ends were cut back, 3 bases at V and 7 bases at J, with 16 bases in the middle. This chain's CDR3 is CASSSYTDSGTQYF. The CDR3 bases are TGCGCCAGCAGCTCCTACACGGATTCGGGGACCCAGTACTTC.

The rearrangement uses TRBV18 and TRBJ1-3; D remains ambiguous. CDR1 is KGHSH and CDR2 is LQKENI in the germline V gene. This CDR3 region has 15 residues. Trimming cost V 0 bases and J 0 bases, with 6 bases left between them. CDR3 sequence (DNA): TGTGCCAGCTCACCACCGGGCAGCTCTGGAAACACCATATATTTT. Amino acid sequence: CASSPPGSSGNTIYF.

CDR3 region: CASTPGGIVPYEQYF. CDR3 nucleotide sequence: TGTGCCAGCACCCCCGGGGGGATCGTGCCCTACGAGCAGTACTTC. This chain uses TRBV7-2 with TRBJ2-7; TRBD2 agrees at 7 bases. Germline CDR1 SGHTA, CDR2 FQGNSA. The CDR3 runs to 15 residues. Germline trimming cut 7 bases from V and 2 bases from J; bases unmatched to any gene: 11.

The rearrangement links TRBV6-5 to TRBJ2-2; 7 nucleotides agree with TRBD1. After removal of 0 bases from V and 7 bases from J, the junction contained 5 bases not matched to a gene. Germline values: CDR1 MNHEY, CDR2 SVGAGI. The CDR3 is 15 residues long. The chain's CDR3 is CASSYSTRGIGELFF. In DNA form, the CDR3 reads TGTGCCAGCAGTTACTCGACCAGGGGGATCGGGGAGCTGTTTTTT.

This clone was counted a single time. This chain uses TRBV4-3 with TRBJ1-4; D possibly corresponds to TRBD1 (5 bases). The CDR3 spans 13 residues. V was pared by 0 bases and J by 10 bases, with 9 bases between. Germline V CDR1 and CDR2: LGHNA, YSLEER. CDR3 bases: TGCGCCAGCAGCCAAGACAGGGCGGGAAAACTGTTTTTT. This codes for CASSQDRAGKLFF.

The chain recombines TRBV5-1 with TRBJ2-7; TRBD1 aligns across 9 bases. V was clipped by 0 bases and J by 4 bases; unmatched bases: 2. Germline lookup yields CDR1 SGHRS and CDR2 YFSETQ. The CDR3 runs 14 residues. The CDR3 here is CASSLAGTGYEQYF. The CDR3 DNA is TGCGCCAGCAGCTTGGCCGGGACAGGGTACGAGCAGTACTTC.

The genes are TRBV6-5 and TRBJ1-5; no reliable D call. The V gene's germline CDR1 is MNHEY and CDR2 SVGAGI. V lost 5 bases and J lost 2, with 10 bases in between. CDR3 length equals 14 residues. The DNA of the CDR3 is TGTGCCAGCAGTCCCCGGCCGGGCAATCAGCCCCAGCATTTT. Its translation: CASSPRPGNQPQHF.

The rearrangement joins TRBV7-6 to TRBJ2-7, with D possibly being TRBD2 (6 bases). CDR1 is SGHVS and CDR2 is FNYEAQ in the germline V gene. The CDR3 spans 19 residues. Trimming shortened V by 2 bases and J by 3 bases, and 26 bases separated the two germline ends. The CDR3 nucleotides read TGTGCCAGCAGCTTACTGGAGGGTACGTTAATCTTCGAGATCTACGAGCAGTACTTC. This gives the protein CASSLLEGTLIFEIYEQYF.

The V and J genes are TRBV2 and TRBJ2-1; 11 nucleotides align to TRBD2. The CDR3 totals 15 residues. The J segment lost 2 bases and the V segment lost 5 bases, leaving 2 bases of the junction unmatched. CDR1 is SNHLY, CDR2 FYNNEI, per germline. This chain's CDR3 is CASSRTSGPYNEQFF. The CDR3 coding sequence is TGTGCCAGCAGTAGGACTAGCGGGCCCTACAATGAGCAGTTCTTC. The entire variable domain, with the rest obtained from reference TRBV2 and TRBJ2-1, is as follows: EPEVTQTPSHQVTQMGQEVILRCVPISNHLYFYWYRQILGQKVEFLVSFYNNEISEKSEIFDDQFSVERPDGSNFTLKIRSTKLEDSAMYFCASSRTSGPYNEQFFGPGTRLTVL.

The V and J genes are TRBV15 and TRBJ1-2; D call uncertain. Germline V CDR1 and CDR2: LNHNV, YYDKDF (reference sequence). This CDR3 is 13 amino acids long. V was pared by 3 bases and J by 7 bases, with 12 bases between. In nucleotides, the CDR3 is TGTGCCACCAGCAGTCAACGGGTGGCTGGCTACACCTTC. Translation: CATSSQRVAGYTF.

The chain is built from TRBV19 and TRBJ2-1; D might be TRBD2 (6 bases). Germline CDR1 is LNHDA and CDR2 is SQIVND (reference sequence). Trimming cost V 4 bases and J 10 bases, with 11 bases left between them. The CDR3 extends over 12 amino acids. CDR3 nucleotide sequence: TGTGCCAGTAGTACCTCGGGGGACGAGCAGTTCTTC. Amino acids: CASSTSGDEQFF.

The V gene is TRBV4-2, the J gene TRBJ1-5; TRBD1 is a possible D gene (6 bases). Germline lookup yields CDR1 LGHNA and CDR2 YNFKEQ. The CDR3 is made up of 15 amino acids. V was shortened by 4 bases and J by 7 bases, with 17 bases between the two germline ends. The CDR3 here is CASSRATGTTQPQHF. Written as DNA, the CDR3 is TGTGCCAGCAGCCGGGCCACAGGGACCACCCAGCCCCAGCATTTT.

V gene TRBV9 combines with J gene TRBJ2-2; no definite D call. The CDR3 is made up of 16 amino acids. V gave up 0 bases and J gave up 0 bases, with 9 bases separating them. Germline V lookup: CDR1 SGDLS, CDR2 YYNGEE. The DNA of the CDR3 is TGTGCCAGCAGCGTAGGGAGTAGACCGAACACCGGGGAGCTGTTTTTT. Translated, it gives CASSVGSRPNTGELFF.

Points on this clone: This specimen includes other DNA sequences encoding the same CDR3. The V and J genes are TRBV6-5 and TRBJ2-3; possible D gene TRBD2, 8 bases. The CDR3 length is 15 residues. CDR1 and CDR2 from the germline V gene are MNHEY and SVGAGI. Trimming shortened V by 7 bases and J by 8 bases, and 22 bases separated the two germline ends. CDR3 coding DNA: TGTGCCAGCATCCCACGGGGGGGGCCAGGGGGTACGCAGTATTTT. The encoded protein is CASIPRGGPGGTQYF.

The rearrangement links TRBV11-3 to TRBJ2-1, with TRBD2 identical over 8 bases. The CDR3 runs to 16 residues. CDR1 is SGHNT and CDR2 is YENEEA in the germline V gene. The V gene end was trimmed by 5 bases and the J gene end by 0 bases; junction bases not matched to a gene: 6. CDR3 sequence reads: CASSRSGTSSYNEQFF. CDR3 DNA: TGTGCCAGCAGCCGGTCCGGGACTAGCTCCTACAATGAGCAGTTCTTC.

The V gene is TRBV5-8, the J gene TRBJ1-4; D unresolved. Trimming took off 5 bases at V and 5 bases at J, with 13 bases between the two ends. CDR3 length: 14 residues. Germline CDR1 is SGHTS and CDR2 is YDEGEE. The CDR3 loop reads CASSRSRFNEKLFF. CDR3 nucleotides: TGTGCCAGCAGTAGGTCGAGGTTCAATGAAAAACTGTTTTTT.

V usage is TRBV19 and J usage is TRBJ1-1, with D perhaps TRBD1 (5 bases). V gave up 4 bases and J gave up 4 bases, with 10 bases separating them. The CDR3 contains 13 residues. The germline gives CDR1 LNHDA, CDR2 SQIVND (reference sequence). The CDR3 reads CASSKYGGTEAFF. The DNA for the CDR3 is TGTGCCAGTAGTAAGTACGGGGGCACTGAAGCTTTCTTT.

The V and J genes are TRBV5-6 and TRBJ2-4; 7 nucleotides line up with TRBD2. Trimming removed 1 base from V and 0 bases from J; junction bases left unmatched: 7. Germline CDR1 SGHDT, CDR2 YYEEEE. The CDR3 contains 17 residues. The CDR3, as DNA: TGTGCCAGCAGCTTGCCTGGGGGGGAAATAGCCAAAAACATTCAGTACTTC. This translates into CASSLPGGEIAKNIQYF.

This clone was observed once. The genes are TRBV10-3 and TRBJ1-3; 12 bases align to TRBD1. Per the germline V gene, CDR1 is ENHRY and CDR2 is SYGVKD. With 4 bases clipped from V and 1 base from J, the junction kept 8 bases outside the gene matches. CDR3 length equals 18 residues. CDR3 DNA sequence: TGTGCCATCAGTGGCCAGTGGGGACAGGGGGCATCTGGAAACACCATATATTTT. It specifies CAISGQWGQGASGNTIYF.

This clone was recorded only once. Germline and junction disagree at one end, which may indicate a read error. The gene calls are TRBV2 and TRBJ2-3, with TRBD1 as a possible D gene (6 bases). Germline V lookup: CDR1 SNHLY, CDR2 FYNNEI. CDR3 length: 15 residues. CDR3 in amino acids: CASSAAGAGTNTQYF. In DNA, the CDR3 is TGTGCCAGCAGTGCGGCAGGGGCAGGCACAAATACGCAGTATTTT.